This T cell receptor (beta chain) emerged from a study of cytomegalovirus exposure and HLA in healthy donors. The CDR3 length is 15 residues. Germline loops: CDR1 SGHTA, CDR2 FQGTGA. Trimming shortened V by 6 bases and J by 7 bases, and 18 bases separated the two germline ends. The study's findings and limits: As immune exposure information, only CMV serostatus was available. The authors enumerated 150 to 200 TCR beta chains as linked to cytomegalovirus. The authors later found most CMV-associated TCR beta chains appeared HLA-restricted. Among TCR beta chains of equal frequency, HLA-associated ones were more clonally expanded in a later analysis.

Comments on this clone: No antigen is known for it.

Primers included in the PCR were 60 Vbeta and 13 Jbeta primers. Generated by immunoSEQ multiplex PCR, the TCRdb table keeps only in-frame clones and is missing some. Seen here are about 160,000 clones, around 80% observed once, and the top ten hold 5% to 7%. The sequenced material came from PBMCs. The sequence derives from a man in his fifties or sixties in good health and CMV-seropositive. The chain couples TRBV7-3 to TRBJ2-2; a possible D gene is TRBD2 (5 bases). The CDR3 DNA reads TGTGCCAGCAGGGGCGGGCTAGCCCAAGGCGGGGAGCTGTTTTTT. Residues: CASRGGLAQGGELFF.